Below, 30 T cell receptor beta chains from the same sample are listed, as sequenced in a study of shared clonotypes between healthy human individuals. Measured with immunoSEQ multiplex PCR; TCRdb has only the in-frame clones, and not every one. The profile shows about 480,000 clones, 60% to 80% of them singletons. Sequences were obtained from PBMCs. The receptors originated from a middle-aged woman in good health. Some clones in this sample may be carry-over from other donors' samples.

The V call is TRBV19, the J call TRBJ1-2; D may be TRBD1 (5 bases). Trimming removed 1 base from V and 4 bases from J, with 16 bases in between. The CDR3 totals 16 residues. Germline CDR1 and CDR2: LNHDA and SQIVND (reference sequence). In nucleotides, the CDR3 is TGTGCCAGTAGTATAGTTCACAGCGAAAGGGGCTATGGCTACACCTTC. Protein product: CASSIVHSERGYGYTF.

This chain links TRBV30 with TRBJ2-1; D could derive from TRBD1 or TRBD2 (5 bases each). The V end lost 6 bases, the J end lost 3 bases, and 21 bases lay between the germline ends. The CDR3 sequence is 16 residues long. Per germline, CDR1 GTSNPN and CDR2 SVGIG (reference sequence). The CDR3 region has the DNA TGTGCCTGTAGGAGGATTCCCAGGGTAGTCTACAATGAGCAGTTCTTC. This sequence encodes CACRRIPRVVYNEQFF.

The chain couples TRBV29-1 to TRBJ2-2; perhaps TRBD2 as D (6 bases). The V gene lost 4 bases and the J gene lost 2 bases, with 14 bases spanning the gap. There are 15 residues in the CDR3. In germline, CDR1 is SQVTM, CDR2 ANQGSEA. CDR3 sequence: CSVVISGSNTGELFF. For the CDR3, the DNA is TGCAGCGTTGTTATTAGCGGATCAAACACCGGGGAGCTGTTTTTT.

This clone has just a few counts. The V and J genes are TRBV7-2 and TRBJ2-7; the D call may be TRBD1 or TRBD2 (6 bases each). V was trimmed by 4 bases and J by 1 base, leaving 17 bases between them. CDR1 and CDR2 from the germline V gene are SGHTA and FQGNSA. CDR3 length equals 16 residues. In nucleotides, the CDR3 is TGTGCCAGCAGCTCTCTTGTGGGGGGCAGGTCCTACGAGCAGTACTTC. The encoded protein is CASSSLVGGRSYEQYF.

The V call is TRBV11-2, the J call TRBJ1-4; 9 bases match TRBD1. V trimming: 3 bases; J trimming: 4 bases; junction bases outside the gene matches: 3. The CDR3 length is 15 residues. The germline V gene encodes CDR1 SGHAT and CDR2 FQNNGV. As DNA, the CDR3 is TGTGCCAGCAGCTTGCCGGGACAGGGTAATGAAAAACTGTTTTTT. Its translation: CASSLPGQGNEKLFF.

This sequence joins TRBV10-3 and TRBJ1-1; no definite D call. The length of the CDR3 is 11 residues. Between the trimmed V and J ends, which lost 6 bases and 5 bases, there was a span of 7 bases. CDR1 and CDR2 (germline): ENHRY, SYGVKD. The CDR3 is CAISQKTEAFF. For the CDR3, the DNA is TGTGCCATCAGCCAGAAAACTGAAGCTTTCTTT.

J is TRBJ2-7 and V is TRBV7-9; 8 nucleotides agree with TRBD1. CDR1 and CDR2 (germline): SEHNR, FQNEAQ (reference sequence). The trim removed 5 bases at V and 2 bases at J, leaving 11 bases unmatched. This CDR3 region has 16 residues. CDR3 sequence: CASSLLGGTGTYEQYF. The CDR3 DNA reads as TGTGCCAGCAGCCTTCTAGGCGGGACAGGAACCTACGAGCAGTACTTC. Full variable domain (outside the CDR3, taken from reference TRBV7-9 and TRBJ2-7): DTGVSQNPRHKITKRGQNVTFRCDPISEHNRLYWYRQTLGQGPEFLTYFQNEAQLEKSRLLSDRFSAERPKGSFSTLEIQRTEQGDSAMYLCASSLLGGTGTYEQYFGPGTRLTVT.

The gene calls are TRBV4-1 and TRBJ1-5, with D possibly being TRBD1 (6 bases). V was shortened by 1 base and J by 2 bases, with 12 bases between the two germline ends. The CDR3 covers 16 residues. Looked up from germline, CDR1 is MGHRA and CDR2 is YSYEKL. The CDR3 sequence: CASSQGQARGNQPQHF. CDR3 DNA sequence: TGCGCCAGCAGCCAAGGACAGGCCCGAGGCAATCAGCCCCAGCATTTT.

V is TRBV15 and J is TRBJ1-4; 8 bases align to TRBD1. The trim removed 0 bases at V and 5 bases at J, leaving 5 bases unmatched. Germline lookup yields CDR1 LNHNV and CDR2 YYDKDF (reference sequence). The length of the CDR3 is 16 residues. The CDR3 nucleotides are TGTGCCACCAGCAGAGACCGGACAGGGATAAATGAAAAACTGTTTTTT. Its protein product is CATSRDRTGINEKLFF.

The chain couples TRBV30 to TRBJ1-1; D is perhaps TRBD1 (5 bases). Germline values: CDR1 GTSNPN, CDR2 SVGIG (reference sequence). The CDR3 has 11 amino acids. The V end lost 6 bases, the J end lost 7 bases, and 12 bases lay between the germline ends. In DNA, the CDR3 is TGTGCCTGCCAGCCGGGGGTTGAAGCTTTCTTT. Protein sequence: CACQPGVEAFF.

The chain has TRBV5-5 and TRBJ2-2, with 8 nucleotides matching TRBD1. The CDR3 has 16 amino acids. Germline V gene data show CDR1 as SGHKS and CDR2 as YYEKEE (reference sequence). V shed 2 bases, J shed 0 bases, and the junction held 3 bases outside the gene matches. CDR3 nucleotides: TGTGCCAGCAGCTTATTGACAGGGGCGAACACCGGGGAGCTGTTTTTT. Translating gives CASSLLTGANTGELFF.

This rearrangement joins TRBV28 to TRBJ2-7; 8 bases fit TRBD2. V lost 8 bases, J lost 4 bases, and 7 bases stayed unmatched. The CDR3 runs to 13 residues. From germline, CDR1 is MDHEN and CDR2 SYDVKM. The CDR3 DNA is TGTGCCAGCCAAATTAGCGGGGCTTACGAGCAGTACTTC. It codes for CASQISGAYEQYF.

This clone was seen more than once but under ten times. The chain links TRBV7-9 to TRBJ2-7; maybe TRBD2 (5 bases). The CDR3 consists of 14 residues. Between the trimmed V and J ends, which lost 1 base and 7 bases, there was a span of 14 bases. Germline V lookup: CDR1 SEHNR, CDR2 FQNEAQ (reference sequence). CDR3 nucleotides: TGTGCCAGCAGCTTAGTGGGTGGGCCGGGAGAGCAGTACTTC. Protein: CASSLVGGPGEQYF.

The V and J genes are TRBV7-3 and TRBJ2-2, with D unresolved. Germline-derived CDR1 and CDR2 are SGHTA and FQGTGA. V was clipped by 2 bases and J by 7 bases, with 11 bases between them. The length of the CDR3 is 14 residues. CDR3 loop: CASSLSARGGELFF. In DNA form, the CDR3 reads TGTGCCAGCAGCTTATCCGCGCGAGGCGGGGAGCTGTTTTTT.

For the CDR3, the DNA is TGTGCCAGCAGTGGGAGGAATTACGAGCAGTACTTC. It codes for CASSGRNYEQYF. The chain employs TRBV6-1 and TRBJ2-7; weak D call: TRBD2 (5 bases). Germline V CDR1 and CDR2: MNHNS, SASEGT. The CDR3 loop spans 12 amino acids. V was shortened by 4 bases and J by 4 bases, with 8 bases between the two germline ends.

The genes are TRBV2 and TRBJ2-7; 9 positions agree with TRBD2. Germline CDR1 reads SNHLY; CDR2 reads FYNNEI. J was trimmed by 2 bases and V by 5 bases; bases with no gene match: 4. The CDR3 spans 14 residues. CDR3 coding DNA: TGTGCCAGCAGTTTTAGCGGGGGCCCCTACGAGCAGTACTTC. Protein: CASSFSGGPYEQYF. The entire variable domain, with the rest obtained from reference TRBV2 and TRBJ2-7, is as follows: EPEVTQTPSHQVTQMGQEVILRCVPISNHLYFYWYRQILGQKVEFLVSFYNNEISEKSEIFDDQFSVERPDGSNFTLKIRSTKLEDSAMYFCASSFSGGPYEQYFGPGTRLTVT.

This clone was recorded a few times. This chain links TRBV5-5 with TRBJ2-7, with TRBD2 matching over 9 bases. Per the germline V gene, CDR1 is SGHKS and CDR2 is YYEKEE (reference sequence). The CDR3 loop spans 16 amino acids. V lost 6 bases to trimming and J lost 5 bases; unmatched junction nucleotides: 15. The CDR3 DNA reads TGTGCCAGCACCCCCGAGGGATTAGCGGGAGCCCACGAGCAGTACTTC. The encoded protein is CASTPEGLAGAHEQYF.

J is TRBJ2-7 and V is TRBV13; 11 bases agree with TRBD2. The CDR3 loop spans 15 amino acids. J lost 5 bases, V lost 5 bases, and 8 bases had no gene match. CDR1 and CDR2 from the germline V gene are PRHDT and FYEKMQ (reference sequence). As DNA, the CDR3 is TGTGCCAGCAGCAGAGTGGCTAGCGGGAGGAACGAGCAGTACTTC. Translating it yields CASSRVASGRNEQYF.

The chain is built from TRBV7-8 and TRBJ2-7; no reliable D call. The ends were cut back, 3 bases at V and 7 bases at J, with 10 bases in the middle. Looked up from germline, CDR1 is SGHVS and CDR2 is FQNEAQ. The CDR3 runs to 12 residues. CDR3 amino acids: CASSFSSYEQYF. The CDR3 DNA follows: TGTGCCAGCAGCTTTAGTTCGTATGAGCAGTACTTC.

The V gene is TRBV19, the J gene TRBJ2-5, with D perhaps TRBD1 (5 bases). The CDR3 spans 13 residues. CDR1 is LNHDA, CDR2 SQIVND, per germline (reference sequence). The V and J ends lost 3 bases and 4 bases respectively, with 9 bases between them. The CDR3 loop is CASSIGAVETQYF. CDR3 sequence (DNA): TGTGCCAGTAGTATTGGGGCGGTAGAGACCCAGTACTTC.

The chain recombines TRBV21-1 with TRBJ2-1; TRBD2, the table's D call, lacks a check against the DNA. TRBV21-1 is classified as a pseudogene. This CDR3 spans 16 amino acids. The CDR3 here is CASSRPLAWSYNEQFF. CDR3 nucleotide sequence: TGTGCCAGCAGCAGACCCTTAGCATGGTCCTACAATGAGCAGTTCTTC.

The rearrangement joins TRBV2 to TRBJ2-2; D is unresolved. The CDR3 runs 14 residues. With 5 bases removed from V and 1 base from J, the gap between germline ends came to 8 bases. Germline loops: CDR1 SNHLY, CDR2 FYNNEI. CDR3 in amino acids: CASSMDGNTGELFF. Here the CDR3 DNA reads TGTGCCAGCAGTATGGACGGGAACACCGGGGAGCTGTTTTTT. Together with reference TRBV2 and TRBJ2-2, the CDR3 gives the full variable domain: EPEVTQTPSHQVTQMGQEVILRCVPISNHLYFYWYRQILGQKVEFLVSFYNNEISEKSEIFDDQFSVERPDGSNFTLKIRSTKLEDSAMYFCASSMDGNTGELFFGEGSRLTVL.

Notes on this clone: The sample carries other DNA sequences with the same CDR3. The genes are TRBV5-1 and TRBJ1-1, with a possible D match to TRBD1 (6 bases). V lost 2 bases and J 0 bases, leaving 8 bases between the germline ends. The CDR3 has 14 amino acids. CDR1 is SGHRS, CDR2 YFSETQ, per germline. CDR3 sequence (DNA): TGCGCCAGCAGCTTAGGGGGGATGAACACTGAAGCTTTCTTT. Protein product: CASSLGGMNTEAFF.

The J gene is TRBJ1-3, the V gene TRBV30; 10 bases agree with TRBD1. The CDR3 totals 15 residues. Germline CDR1 and CDR2: GTSNPN and SVGIG (reference sequence). Trimming cost V 6 bases and J 0 bases; bases outside gene matches: 5. CDR3 bases: TGTGCCTGCCACCGGACAGGGGGCTCTGGAAACACCATATATTTT. Protein product: CACHRTGGSGNTIYF.

V gene TRBV6-1 combines with J gene TRBJ2-3; D is ambiguous. Germline CDR1 is MNHNS and CDR2 is SASEGT. The CDR3 extends over 17 amino acids. Trimming removed 3 bases from V and 0 bases from J, with 16 bases in between. As DNA, the CDR3 is TGTGCCAGCAGTGATCCGAACTACCCCTCTAGCACAGATACGCAGTATTTT. It yields the protein CASSDPNYPSSTDTQYF.

The chain joins TRBV5-8 to TRBJ2-1; the D is unclear. The germline CDR1 and CDR2 sequences are SGHTS and YDEGEE. There are 16 residues in the CDR3. Trimming removed 4 bases from V and 0 bases from J, with 14 bases in between. This CDR3 is CASSLVYSSSYNEQFF. The CDR3 DNA follows: TGTGCCAGCAGCCTGGTGTATTCGAGCTCCTACAATGAGCAGTTCTTC.

This chain connects TRBV7-2 to TRBJ2-1; D unresolved. V lost 1 base and J lost 7, with 8 bases in between. The germline V gene encodes CDR1 SGHTA and CDR2 FQGNSA. CDR3 size: 13 residues. The CDR3 spells CASSLEIRNEQFF. CDR3 sequence (DNA): TGTGCCAGCAGCTTAGAAATAAGAAATGAGCAGTTCTTC.

The chain carries TRBV13 and TRBJ2-2; D gene ambiguous. Germline loops: CDR1 PRHDT, CDR2 FYEKMQ (reference sequence). The CDR3 is made up of 13 amino acids. The germline V and J ends were trimmed by 2 bases and 2 bases, with 3 bases remaining between them. Here the CDR3 DNA reads TGTGCCAGCAGCTTAACCAACACCGGGGAGCTGTTTTTT. Protein: CASSLTNTGELFF.

This rearrangement joins TRBV7-9 to TRBJ1-1, with 8 bases matching TRBD1. J gave up 3 bases and V 3 bases, and 3 bases lay outside the gene matches. The CDR3 has 14 amino acids. The germline V gene encodes CDR1 SEHNR and CDR2 FQNEAQ (reference sequence). Here the CDR3 DNA reads TGTGCCAGCAGCTTCGTGACAGGGGACACTGAAGCTTTCTTT. Amino acid sequence: CASSFVTGDTEAFF.

The sample holds many counts of this clone. This chain uses TRBV6-6 with TRBJ2-1, with D hard to call. V lost 5 bases to trimming and J lost 0 bases, with 5 bases between them. The CDR3 length is 13 residues. The germline gives CDR1 MNHNY, CDR2 SVGAGI (reference sequence). The CDR3 protein is CASSTHSYNEQFF. In DNA, the CDR3 is TGTGCCAGCAGTACCCACTCCTACAATGAGCAGTTCTTC.